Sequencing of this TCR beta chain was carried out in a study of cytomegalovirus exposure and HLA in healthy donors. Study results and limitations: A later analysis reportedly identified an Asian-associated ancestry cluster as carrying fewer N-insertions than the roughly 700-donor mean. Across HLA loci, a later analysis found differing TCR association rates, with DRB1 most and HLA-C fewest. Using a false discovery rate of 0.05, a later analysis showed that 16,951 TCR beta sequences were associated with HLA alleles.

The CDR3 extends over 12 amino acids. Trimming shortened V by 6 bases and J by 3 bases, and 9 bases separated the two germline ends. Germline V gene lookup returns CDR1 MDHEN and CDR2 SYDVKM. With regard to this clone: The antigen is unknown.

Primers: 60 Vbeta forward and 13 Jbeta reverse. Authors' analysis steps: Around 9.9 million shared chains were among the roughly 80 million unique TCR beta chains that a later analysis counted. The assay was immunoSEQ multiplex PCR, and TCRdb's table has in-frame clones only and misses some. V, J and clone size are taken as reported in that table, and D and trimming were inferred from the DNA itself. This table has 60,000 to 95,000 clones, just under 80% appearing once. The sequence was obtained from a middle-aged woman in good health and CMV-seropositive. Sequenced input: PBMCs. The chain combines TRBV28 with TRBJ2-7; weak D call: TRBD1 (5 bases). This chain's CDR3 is CASSDSRYEQYF. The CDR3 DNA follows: TGTGCCAGCAGCGACAGCCGCTACGAGCAGTACTTC. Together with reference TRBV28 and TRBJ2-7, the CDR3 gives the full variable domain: DVKVTQSSRYLVKRTGEKVFLECVQDMDHENMFWYRQDPGLGLRLIYFSYDVKMKEKGDIPEGYSVSREKKERFSLILESASTNQTSMYLCASSDSRYEQYFGPGTRLTVT.